The 14 T cell receptor beta chains presented below share a single source sample, sequenced in a study of blood T cell repertoires in COVID-19. The repertoire was sequenced with immunoSEQ multiplex PCR; TCRdb's copy has only in-frame clones and lacks some. The sample yields 310,000 or so clones, about 87% seen once. Sequencing used peripheral blood. All receptors derive from a man in his 70s with acute or convalescent COVID-19.

The chain carries TRBV9 and TRBJ1-5, with D possibly TRBD1 on 5 matching bases. Trimming removed 4 bases from V and 2 bases from J, with 10 bases in between. The germline gives CDR1 SGDLS, CDR2 YYNGEE. There are 14 residues in the CDR3. This CDR3 reads CASSPGGGNQPQHF. The CDR3 coding sequence is TGTGCCAGCAGCCCCGGGGGGGGCAATCAGCCCCAGCATTTT.

The V and J genes are TRBV6-6 and TRBJ2-6; the match to TRBD1 covers 11 bases. The CDR3 spans 16 residues. After removal of 6 bases from V and 2 bases from J, the junction contained 3 bases not matched to a gene. Germline CDR1 reads MNHNY; CDR2 reads SVGAGI (reference sequence). The CDR3 spells CASRDRGLAGANVLTF. In DNA form, the CDR3 reads TGTGCCAGCAGGGACAGGGGGCTCGCTGGGGCCAACGTCCTGACTTTC.

The CDR3 protein is CASSPIGVKETQYF. The CDR3 nucleotides are TGCGCCAGCAGCCCAATAGGGGTAAAGGAGACCCAGTACTTC. The V call is TRBV5-1, the J call TRBJ2-5, with D possibly being TRBD1 (5 bases). Trimming left V 4 bases short and J 5 bases short, with 15 bases between. This CDR3 comprises 14 residues. Germline CDR1 SGHRS, CDR2 YFSETQ.

This chain joins TRBV5-1 and TRBJ2-5, with D possibly being TRBD2 (5 bases). Trimming took off 0 bases at V and 0 bases at J, with 9 bases between the two ends. The CDR3 loop spans 15 amino acids. CDR1 and CDR2 (germline): SGHRS, YFSETQ. CDR3 DNA sequence: TGCGCCAGCAGCTTGGGGAACGGGAACCAAGAGACCCAGTACTTC. Translation: CASSLGNGNQETQYF.

This sequence joins TRBV28 and TRBJ2-7; perhaps TRBD1 as D (5 bases). Germline values: CDR1 MDHEN, CDR2 SYDVKM. Trimming stripped 6 bases from V and 3 bases from J, with 12 bases between. The CDR3 is made up of 13 amino acids. DNA for the CDR3: TGTGCCAGCAGCCCTCGACAGATCTACGAGCAGTACTTC. Encoded protein: CASSPRQIYEQYF.

There are a few counts of this clone. The chain employs TRBV5-4 and TRBJ2-3; 10 nucleotides agree with TRBD1. Germline lookup yields CDR1 SGHNT and CDR2 YYREEE (reference sequence). V shed 0 bases and J 3 bases; nucleotides not matched to a gene: 1. The CDR3 sequence is 15 residues long. The CDR3 sequence: CASSLGQGATDTQYF. CDR3 DNA: TGTGCCAGCAGCTTGGGACAGGGGGCGACAGATACGCAGTATTTT.

The chain carries TRBV9 and TRBJ1-3; TRBD1 matches at 9 bases. The CDR3 consists of 16 residues. J was trimmed by 4 bases and V by 3 bases; bases with no gene match: 8. Germline V gene sequence: CDR1 SGDLS, CDR2 YYNGEE. The CDR3 sequence is CASSGFWTGVGNTIYF. CDR3 DNA sequence: TGTGCCAGCAGCGGGTTCTGGACAGGGGTGGGAAACACCATATATTTT.

The genes are TRBV2 and TRBJ2-3; D is unclear. The CDR3 consists of 13 residues. V shed 4 bases and J shed 0 bases, with 5 bases lying between them. The germline V gene has CDR1 SNHLY and CDR2 FYNNEI. The CDR3 DNA reads TGTGCCAGCAGTGGCGATAGCACAGATACGCAGTATTTT. It yields the protein CASSGDSTDTQYF.

The chain combines TRBV27 with TRBJ1-2; 9 positions agree with TRBD1. The CDR3 contains 14 residues. Germline V gene sequence: CDR1 MNHEY, CDR2 SMNVEV (reference sequence). Trimming at V came to 5 bases and at J to 6 bases, leaving 7 bases not matched to a gene. DNA for the CDR3: TGTGCCAGCAGTGGAACAGGGGGCAGGAATGGCTACACCTTC. Translating gives CASSGTGGRNGYTF.

J is TRBJ1-5 and V is TRBV18, with a weak D call TRBD1 (6 bases). There are 17 residues in the CDR3. Looked up from germline, CDR1 is KGHSH and CDR2 is LQKENI. Trimming cost V 1 base and J 0 bases, with 13 bases left between them. CDR3: CASSPQAGQNSNQPQHF. The DNA of the CDR3 is TGTGCCAGCTCACCACAGGCAGGACAGAATAGCAATCAGCCCCAGCATTTT.

V gene TRBV6-5 combines with J gene TRBJ1-5; D might be TRBD1 (5 bases). Germline lookup yields CDR1 MNHEY and CDR2 SVGAGI. Between the trimmed V and J ends, which lost 7 bases and 4 bases, there was a span of 14 bases. The CDR3 runs 14 residues. CDR3 DNA sequence: TGTGCCAGCACCTTCGACAGCGCTAATCAGCCCCAGCATTTT. Amino acid sequence: CASTFDSANQPQHF.

The chain uses TRBV9 and TRBJ2-1, with 9 bases fitting TRBD2. Unmatched junction bases numbered 7, after V lost 3 bases and J lost 0 bases. The CDR3 is 17 residues long. From germline, CDR1 is SGDLS and CDR2 YYNGEE. CDR3 protein: CASSAVDSGSSYNEQFF. In DNA, the CDR3 is TGTGCCAGCAGCGCCGTGGATAGCGGGAGCTCCTACAATGAGCAGTTCTTC.

V gene TRBV7-2 combines with J gene TRBJ1-6; 8 positions match TRBD1. Germline CDR1 is SGHTA and CDR2 is FQGNSA. The CDR3 contains 15 residues. V dropped 5 bases and J dropped 10; count of bases not matched to a gene: 10. The CDR3 coding sequence is TGTGCCAGCAGCGAAGGACAGGGTTGGGACTCACCCCTCCACTTT. It translates to CASSEGQGWDSPLHF.

The chain has TRBV28 and TRBJ2-7, with 11 bases identical to TRBD2. CDR1 and CDR2 from the germline V gene are MDHEN and SYDVKM. Unmatched junction bases numbered 2, after V lost 7 bases and J lost 0 bases. The CDR3 is made up of 14 amino acids. The chain's CDR3 is CASTSGRPSYEQYF. For the CDR3, the DNA is TGTGCCAGCACTAGCGGGAGGCCCTCCTACGAGCAGTACTTC. Looking up the rest from reference TRBV28 and TRBJ2-7 gives the full variable domain: DVKVTQSSRYLVKRTGEKVFLECVQDMDHENMFWYRQDPGLGLRLIYFSYDVKMKEKGDIPEGYSVSREKKERFSLILESASTNQTSMYLCASTSGRPSYEQYFGPGTRLTVT.